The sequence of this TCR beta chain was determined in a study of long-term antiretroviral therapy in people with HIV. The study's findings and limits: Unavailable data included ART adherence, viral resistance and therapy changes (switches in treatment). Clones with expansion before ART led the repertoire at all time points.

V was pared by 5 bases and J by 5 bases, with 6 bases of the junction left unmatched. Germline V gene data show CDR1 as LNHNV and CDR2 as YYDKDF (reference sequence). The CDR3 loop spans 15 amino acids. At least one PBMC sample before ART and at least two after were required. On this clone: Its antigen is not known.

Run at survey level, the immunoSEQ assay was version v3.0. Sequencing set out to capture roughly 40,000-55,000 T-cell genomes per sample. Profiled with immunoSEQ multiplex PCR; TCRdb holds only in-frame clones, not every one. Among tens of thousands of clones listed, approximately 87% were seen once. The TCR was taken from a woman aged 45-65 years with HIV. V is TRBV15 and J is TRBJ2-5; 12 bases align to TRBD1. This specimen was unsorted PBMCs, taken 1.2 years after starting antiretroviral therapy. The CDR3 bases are TGTGCCACCAGCCCATGGGACAGGGGGCAGGAGACCCAGTACTTC. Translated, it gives CATSPWDRGQETQYF. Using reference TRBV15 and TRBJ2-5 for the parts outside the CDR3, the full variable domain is DAMVIQNPRYQVTQFGKPVTLSCSQTLNHNVMYWYQQKSSQAPKLLFHYYDKDFNNEADTPDNFQSRRPNTSFCFLDIRSPGLGDTAMYLCATSPWDRGQETQYFGPGTRLLVL.